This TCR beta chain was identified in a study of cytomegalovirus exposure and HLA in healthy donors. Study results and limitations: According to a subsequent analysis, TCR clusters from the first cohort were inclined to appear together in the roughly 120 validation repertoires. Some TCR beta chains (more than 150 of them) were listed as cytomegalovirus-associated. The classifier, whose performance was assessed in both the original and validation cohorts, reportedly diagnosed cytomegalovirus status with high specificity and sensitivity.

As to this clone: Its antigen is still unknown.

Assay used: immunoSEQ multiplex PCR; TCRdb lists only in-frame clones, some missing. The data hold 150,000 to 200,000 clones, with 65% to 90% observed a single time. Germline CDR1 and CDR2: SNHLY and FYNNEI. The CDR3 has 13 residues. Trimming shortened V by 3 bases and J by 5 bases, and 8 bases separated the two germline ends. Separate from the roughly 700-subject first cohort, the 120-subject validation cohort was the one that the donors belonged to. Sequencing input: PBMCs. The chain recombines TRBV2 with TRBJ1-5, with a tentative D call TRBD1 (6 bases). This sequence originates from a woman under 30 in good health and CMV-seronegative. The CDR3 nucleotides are TGTGCCAGCAGTGATAGACAGGATCAGCCCCAGCATTTT. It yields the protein CASSDRQDQPQHF.